These 6 T cell receptor beta chains were all obtained from the same sample, sequenced in a study of shared clonotypes between healthy human individuals. Sequencing was performed with immunoSEQ multiplex PCR; in TCRdb, only in-frame clones are kept and a portion is missing. The sample comprises a few million clones, approximately 92% of which are singletons, and under 0.15% rests with the top ten. The sequenced sample consisted of naive CD4+ T cells sorted from blood. The subset was: CD45RA+ positively selected. The receptors were sampled from a man younger than 35 in good health.

The rearrangement links TRBV6-1 to TRBJ1-6; D call uncertain. The CDR3 consists of 18 residues. V was pared by 0 bases and J by 0 bases, with 12 bases between. From germline, CDR1 is MNHNS and CDR2 SASEGT. The DNA of the CDR3 is TGTGCCAGCAGTGAAGCGATGACCCCGAGCTCCTATAATTCACCCCTCCACTTT. As protein: CASSEAMTPSSYNSPLHF.

This clone occurred a few times. J is TRBJ2-7 and V is TRBV18; D tentatively fits TRBD1 or TRBD2 (5 bases each). Germline CDR1 reads KGHSH; CDR2 reads LQKENI. The CDR3 totals 13 residues. Trimming pared 5 bases from V and 4 bases from J, leaving 12 bases between. CDR3 in DNA: TGTGCCAGCTCAACCGGGACGGTTTACGAGCAGTACTTC. Translated, it gives CASSTGTVYEQYF.

The chain carries TRBV7-2 and TRBJ2-7, with a possible D match to TRBD1 (6 bases). From germline, CDR1 is SGHTA and CDR2 FQGNSA. V lost 1 base and J lost 13, with 23 bases in between. The CDR3 spans 15 residues. CDR3: CASSLGGFGGPTNYF. CDR3 bases: TGTGCCAGCAGCTTAGGGGGTTTTGGGGGCCCCACCAACTACTTC.

The chain employs TRBV12-5 and TRBJ1-4; TRBD1 is a possible D gene (6 bases). The CDR3 consists of 14 residues. Per germline, CDR1 LGHNT and CDR2 FRNRAP. V was trimmed by 2 bases and J by 5 bases, leaving 9 bases between them. DNA of the CDR3: TGTGCTAGTGGTTTGAGGGGGGCGAATGAAAAACTGTTTTTT. Its translation is CASGLRGANEKLFF.

This chain connects TRBV5-1 to TRBJ1-4; 7 nucleotides line up with TRBD1. The CDR3 contains 15 residues. In germline, CDR1 is SGHRS, CDR2 YFSETQ. V was clipped by 2 bases and J by 5 bases; unmatched bases: 6. CDR3 nucleotide sequence: TGCGCCAGCAGCTTCTGGACAGGACTAAATGAAAAACTGTTTTTT. It codes for CASSFWTGLNEKLFF.

This sequence joins TRBV6-1 and TRBJ2-1; 12 bases match TRBD2. Germline CDR1 MNHNS, CDR2 SASEGT. The CDR3 runs 14 residues. The V and J ends lost 10 bases and 4 bases, in that order; junction bases with no gene match: 5. The CDR3 sequence is CANSLAGGYNEQFF. In nucleotides, the CDR3 is TGTGCCAACTCTCTAGCGGGAGGGTACAATGAGCAGTTCTTC.